The present T cell receptor (beta chain) was sequenced within a study of response to subunit inactivated influenza vaccine. Study conclusions and caveats: Authors suggested each seasonal flu vaccination may recruit only limited numbers of new T cells.

Remarks on this clonotype: What it binds is not known.

One entry per CDR3 protein, called by TCRdb with MiXCR from the RT-PCR reads. The sample lists approximately 700,000 distinct CDR3 sequences; around a sixth were seen once. The TCR sequence derives from a man aged 50 or older who received an inactivated influenza vaccine. This specimen consisted of PBMCs from blood, obtained roughly 13 days after vaccination.

The DNA for the CDR3 is TGCGCCAGCAGCCAAGAGGGGGGGAAGGGCTACAATGAGCAGTTCTTC. Protein product: CASSQEGGKGYNEQFF. V and J are TRBV4-3 and TRBJ2-1, with 7 bases lining up with TRBD2. Germline V gives CDR1 LGHNA, CDR2 YSLEER. J gave up 3 bases and V 0 bases, and 5 bases lay outside the gene matches. This CDR3 contains 16 residues.